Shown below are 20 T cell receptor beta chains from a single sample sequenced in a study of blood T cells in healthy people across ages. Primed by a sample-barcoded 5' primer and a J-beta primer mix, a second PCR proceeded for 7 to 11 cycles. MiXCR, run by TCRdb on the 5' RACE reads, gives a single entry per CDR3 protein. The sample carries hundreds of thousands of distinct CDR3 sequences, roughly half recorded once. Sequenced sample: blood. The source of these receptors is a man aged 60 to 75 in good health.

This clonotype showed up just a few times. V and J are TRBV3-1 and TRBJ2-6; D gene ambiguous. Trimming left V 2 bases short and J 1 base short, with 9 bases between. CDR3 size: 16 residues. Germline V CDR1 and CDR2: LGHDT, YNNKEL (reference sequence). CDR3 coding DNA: TGTGCCAGCAGCCAAAGAAAGGCGTCTGGGGCCAACGTCCTGACTTTC. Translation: CASSQRKASGANVLTF.

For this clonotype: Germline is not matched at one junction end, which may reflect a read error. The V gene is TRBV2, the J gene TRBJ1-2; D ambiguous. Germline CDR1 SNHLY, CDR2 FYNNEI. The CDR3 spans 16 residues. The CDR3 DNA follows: TGTGCCAGTACCTCCGGGTCTTCTTCGTTTTTCTATGGCTACATCTTC. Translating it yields CASTSGSSSFFYGYIF. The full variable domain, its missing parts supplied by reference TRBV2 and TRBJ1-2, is EPEVTQTPSHQVTQMGQEVILRCVPISNHLYFYWYRQILGQKVEFLVSFYNNEISEKSEIFDDQFSVERPDGSNFTLKIRSTKLEDSAMYFCASTSGSSSFFYGYIFGSGTRLTVV.

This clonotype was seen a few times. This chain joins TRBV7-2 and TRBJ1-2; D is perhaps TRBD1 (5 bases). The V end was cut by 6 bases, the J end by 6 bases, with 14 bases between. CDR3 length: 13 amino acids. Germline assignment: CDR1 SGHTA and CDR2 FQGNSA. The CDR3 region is CASRVTLGDGYTF. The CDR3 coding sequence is TGTGCCAGCAGGGTAACCTTAGGGGATGGCTACACCTTC.

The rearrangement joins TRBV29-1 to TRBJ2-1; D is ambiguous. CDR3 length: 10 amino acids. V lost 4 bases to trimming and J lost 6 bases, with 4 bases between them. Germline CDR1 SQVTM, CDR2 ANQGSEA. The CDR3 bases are TGCAGCGTTGCTCTCAATGAGCAGTTCTTC. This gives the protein CSVALNEQFF.

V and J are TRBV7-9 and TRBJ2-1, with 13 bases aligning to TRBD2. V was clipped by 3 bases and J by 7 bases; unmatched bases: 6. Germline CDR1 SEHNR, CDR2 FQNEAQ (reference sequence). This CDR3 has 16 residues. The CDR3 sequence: CASSFWTSGSRNEQFF. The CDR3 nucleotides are TGTGCCAGCAGCTTTTGGACTAGCGGGAGTCGAAATGAGCAGTTCTTC. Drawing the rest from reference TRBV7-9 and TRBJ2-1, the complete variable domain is DTGVSQNPRHKITKRGQNVTFRCDPISEHNRLYWYRQTLGQGPEFLTYFQNEAQLEKSRLLSDRFSAERPKGSFSTLEIQRTEQGDSAMYLCASSFWTSGSRNEQFFGPGTRLTVL.

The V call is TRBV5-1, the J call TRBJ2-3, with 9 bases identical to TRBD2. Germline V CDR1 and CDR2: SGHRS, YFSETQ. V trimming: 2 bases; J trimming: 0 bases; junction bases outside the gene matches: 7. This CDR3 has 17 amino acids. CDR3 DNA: TGCGCCAGCAGCTTTGACCCTAGCGGGGCAAGCACAGATACGCAGTATTTT. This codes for CASSFDPSGASTDTQYF.

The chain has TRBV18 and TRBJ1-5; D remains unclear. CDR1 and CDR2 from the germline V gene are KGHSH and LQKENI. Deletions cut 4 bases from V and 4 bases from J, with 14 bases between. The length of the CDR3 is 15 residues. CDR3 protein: CASSQEKRRNQPQHF. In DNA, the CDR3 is TGTGCCAGCTCACAGGAAAAAAGGAGAAATCAGCCCCAGCATTTT.

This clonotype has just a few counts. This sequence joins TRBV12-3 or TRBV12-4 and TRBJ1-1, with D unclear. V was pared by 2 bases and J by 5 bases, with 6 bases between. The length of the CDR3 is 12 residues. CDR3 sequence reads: CASSLPQTEAFF. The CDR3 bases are TGTGCCAGCAGTTTACCCCAAACTGAAGCTTTCTTT.

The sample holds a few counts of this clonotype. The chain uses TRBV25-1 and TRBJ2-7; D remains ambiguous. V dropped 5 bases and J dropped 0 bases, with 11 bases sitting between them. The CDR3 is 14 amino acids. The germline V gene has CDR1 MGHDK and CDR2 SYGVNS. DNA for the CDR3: TGTGCCAGCAGTCCGCGACCGGACTCCTACGAGCAGTACTTC. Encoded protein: CASSPRPDSYEQYF.

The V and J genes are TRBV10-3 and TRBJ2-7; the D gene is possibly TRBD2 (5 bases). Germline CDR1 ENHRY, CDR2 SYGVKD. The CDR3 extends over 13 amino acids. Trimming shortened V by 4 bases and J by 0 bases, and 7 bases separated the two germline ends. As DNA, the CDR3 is TGTGCCATCAGTGCTAGCCCCTCCTACGAGCAGTACTTC. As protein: CAISASPSYEQYF.

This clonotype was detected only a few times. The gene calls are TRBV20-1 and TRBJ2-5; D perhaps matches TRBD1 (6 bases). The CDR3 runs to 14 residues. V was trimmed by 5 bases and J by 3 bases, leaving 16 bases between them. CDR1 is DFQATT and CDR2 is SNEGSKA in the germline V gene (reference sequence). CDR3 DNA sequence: TGCAGTGCTGCTCCCCGGACAGCAGAAGAGACCCAGTACTTC. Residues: CSAAPRTAEETQYF.

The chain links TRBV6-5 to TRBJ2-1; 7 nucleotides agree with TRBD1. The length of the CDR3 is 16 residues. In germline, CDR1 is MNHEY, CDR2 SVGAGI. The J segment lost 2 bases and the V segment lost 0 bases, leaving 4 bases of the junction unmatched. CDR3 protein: CASSYSGTVTYNEQFF. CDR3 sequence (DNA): TGTGCCAGCAGTTACTCGGGGACAGTTACCTACAATGAGCAGTTCTTC.

CDR3 in DNA: TGTGCCAGCAGTTACGTCGGGGTTAAAGAGACCCAGTACTTC. Residues: CASSYVGVKETQYF. V gene TRBV6-2 or TRBV6-3 combines with J gene TRBJ2-7; D possibly corresponds to TRBD2 (5 bases). Near its end, the DNA agrees better with TRBJ2-5, so the J call may be wrong. Germline assignment: CDR1 MNHEY and CDR2 SVGEGT. The CDR3 has 14 residues.

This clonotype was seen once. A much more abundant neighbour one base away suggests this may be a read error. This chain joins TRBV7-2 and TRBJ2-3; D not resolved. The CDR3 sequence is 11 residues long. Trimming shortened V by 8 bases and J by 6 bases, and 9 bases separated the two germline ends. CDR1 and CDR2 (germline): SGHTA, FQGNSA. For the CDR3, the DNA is TGTGCCAGCGGCCCACAGGATACGCAGTATTTT. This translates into CASGPQDTQYF.

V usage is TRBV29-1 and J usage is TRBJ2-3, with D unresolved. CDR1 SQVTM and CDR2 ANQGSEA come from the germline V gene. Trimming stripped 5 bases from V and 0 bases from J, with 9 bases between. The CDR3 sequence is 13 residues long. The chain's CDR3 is CSVRATSTDTQYF. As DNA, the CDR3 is TGCAGCGTTCGGGCTACCAGCACAGATACGCAGTATTTT.

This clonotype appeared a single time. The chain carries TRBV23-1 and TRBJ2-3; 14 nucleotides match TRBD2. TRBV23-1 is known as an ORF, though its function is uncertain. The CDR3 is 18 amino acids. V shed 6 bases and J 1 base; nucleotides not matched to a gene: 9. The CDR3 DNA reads TGCGCCAGCAGCCCAATAGGGACTAGCGGGAGAGGCACAGATACGCAGTATTTT. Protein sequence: CASSPIGTSGRGTDTQYF.

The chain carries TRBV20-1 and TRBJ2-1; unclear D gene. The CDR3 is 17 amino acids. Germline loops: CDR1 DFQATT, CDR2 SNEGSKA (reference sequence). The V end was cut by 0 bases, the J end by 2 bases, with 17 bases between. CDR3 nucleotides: TGCAGTGCTAGAGATCGTAAGGATCCCCGACCCTACAATGAGCAGTTCTTC. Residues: CSARDRKDPRPYNEQFF.

The CDR3 nucleotides read TGCAGTGCTAGCCCGGGACTAGCGGGAGGTTCTGGCTCCTACAATGAGCAGTTCTTC. Translated: CSASPGLAGGSGSYNEQFF. The V and J genes are TRBV20-1 and TRBJ2-1; 15 bases align to TRBD2. V was pared by 3 bases and J by 0 bases, with 9 bases of the junction left unmatched. Per germline, CDR1 DFQATT and CDR2 SNEGSKA (reference sequence). There are 19 residues in the CDR3.

CDR3 region: CATERYLDRGERANVLTF. The CDR3 nucleotides read TGCGCCACCGAGAGATACCTGGACAGGGGTGAGCGGGCCAACGTCCTGACTTTC. The chain couples TRBV5-1 to TRBJ2-6, with 9 bases identical to TRBD1. The CDR3 runs to 18 residues. The trim removed 9 bases at V and 5 bases at J, leaving 18 bases unmatched. The germline V gene encodes CDR1 SGHRS and CDR2 YFSETQ.

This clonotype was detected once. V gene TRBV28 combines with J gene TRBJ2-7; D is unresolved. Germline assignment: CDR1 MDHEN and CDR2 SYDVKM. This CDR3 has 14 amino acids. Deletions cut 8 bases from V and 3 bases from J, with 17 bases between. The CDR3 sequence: CASGSPGLGYEQYF. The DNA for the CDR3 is TGTGCCAGCGGTTCCCCGGGCCTTGGCTACGAGCAGTACTTC.